Presented here are 21 T cell receptor beta chains from one specimen sequenced in a study of T cell responses to AZD1222 COVID-19 vaccine. This table comes from immunoSEQ multiplex PCR, and its TCRdb copy is limited to in-frame clones, with some not included. The sample lists about 75,000 clones; approximately 89% were seen once. Sequencing used peripheral blood, obtained 28 days after the second dose of the MenACWY control vaccine. The origin of the receptors is an adult who received the MenACWY meningococcal vaccine as a control.

In its sample, this clone was seen once. The chain is built from TRBV19 and TRBJ1-1; the D is unclear. The CDR3 runs 13 residues. In germline, CDR1 is LNHDA, CDR2 SQIVND (reference sequence). V dropped 3 bases and J dropped 0 bases, with 5 bases sitting between them. The CDR3 DNA follows: TGTGCCAGTAGTATGTCGGTGAACACTGAAGCTTTCTTT. Amino acids: CASSMSVNTEAFF.

The CDR3 spells CASSLDGMGEKLFF. The CDR3 DNA reads TGTGCCAGCAGCTTAGATGGAATGGGTGAAAAACTGTTTTTT. The chain combines TRBV7-9 with TRBJ1-4; D call uncertain. Trimming took 1 base from V and 7 from J, leaving 10 bases between them. This CDR3 has 14 residues. CDR1 SEHNR and CDR2 FQNEAQ come from the germline V gene (reference sequence).

The V and J genes are TRBV28 and TRBJ2-5; tentatively, D is TRBD1 or TRBD2 (5 bases each). Germline CDR1 MDHEN, CDR2 SYDVKM. The CDR3 spans 14 residues. V was trimmed by 2 bases and J by 1 base, leaving 8 bases between them. The CDR3 bases are TGTGCCAGCAGTTTAGGGGGAGTCCAAGAGACCCAGTACTTC. Translating gives CASSLGGVQETQYF.

The chain's CDR3 is CASSALDGWNEKLFF. The CDR3 nucleotides read TGTGCCAGCAGTGCCCTGGATGGGTGGAATGAAAAACTGTTTTTT. The chain joins TRBV25-1 to TRBJ1-4; D is unresolved. The CDR3 is 15 amino acids. V lost 4 bases and J 5 bases, leaving 14 bases between the germline ends. The germline V gene encodes CDR1 MGHDK and CDR2 SYGVNS.

This clone appeared once. The chain uses TRBV3-1 (or the pseudogene TRBV3-2) and TRBJ2-3, with 11 bases that match TRBD2. Germline V CDR1 and CDR2: LGHDT, YNNKEL (reference sequence). J lost 3 bases, V lost 1 base, and 6 bases had no gene match. The CDR3 extends over 17 amino acids. DNA for the CDR3: TGTGCCAGCAGCCAAGCGGGAGGGACTAGCGGAACAGATACGCAGTATTTT. Translating it yields CASSQAGGTSGTDTQYF.

The chain combines TRBV11-1 with TRBJ2-7; 10 bases map to TRBD1. This CDR3 comprises 13 residues. The germline V gene has CDR1 SGHAT and CDR2 FQDESV (reference sequence). J was trimmed by 5 bases and V by 8 bases; bases with no gene match: 6. The DNA of the CDR3 is TGTGCCAGCGGCCGGGACAGGGGCCACGAGCAGTACTTC. Translated: CASGRDRGHEQYF.

This clone showed up just once. Other DNA sequences in the sample encode the same CDR3. This chain connects TRBV19 to TRBJ1-4, with 7 bases matching TRBD1. V was clipped by 1 base and J by 7 bases; unmatched bases: 6. CDR1 is LNHDA, CDR2 SQIVND, per germline (reference sequence). This CDR3 region has 15 residues. The CDR3: CASSIGTGVGEKLFF. The CDR3 DNA is TGTGCCAGTAGTATAGGCACAGGGGTGGGTGAAAAACTGTTTTTT.

The V call is TRBV30, the J call TRBJ1-2; 8 positions match TRBD1. The J segment lost 7 bases and the V segment lost 5 bases, leaving 3 bases of the junction unmatched. The V gene's germline CDR1 is GTSNPN and CDR2 SVGIG (reference sequence). The CDR3 has 11 amino acids. The CDR3 region is CAWGQGGGYTF. DNA of the CDR3: TGTGCCTGGGGACAGGGCGGTGGCTACACCTTC.

The gene calls are TRBV5-4 and TRBJ2-1; TRBD2 aligns across 13 bases. The CDR3 runs 16 residues. V shed 3 bases, J shed 9 bases, and the junction held 9 bases outside the gene matches. The germline V gene has CDR1 SGHNT and CDR2 YYREEE (reference sequence). CDR3 region: CASSYLLAGGPGEQFF. DNA of the CDR3: TGTGCCAGCAGCTACCTACTAGCGGGGGGGCCCGGTGAGCAGTTCTTC.

The chain employs TRBV19 and TRBJ2-1; 7 bases are shared with TRBD1. The CDR3 runs to 15 residues. CDR1 and CDR2 from the germline V gene are LNHDA and SQIVND (reference sequence). Losses at the gene ends were 5 bases for V and 0 bases for J; bases not matched to a gene: 4. CDR3 region: CASSQQGISYNEQFF. The CDR3 DNA sequence: TGTGCCAGTAGTCAACAGGGGATCTCCTACAATGAGCAGTTCTTC.

The chain joins TRBV2 to TRBJ2-5, with D possibly being TRBD1 (6 bases). The CDR3 has 13 residues. V shed 6 bases and J shed 5 bases, with 13 bases lying between them. CDR1 is SNHLY and CDR2 is FYNNEI in the germline V gene. CDR3 sequence: CASSAGTRETQYF. In nucleotides, the CDR3 is TGTGCCAGCAGCGCCGGGACAAGGGAGACCCAGTACTTC. Looking up the rest from reference TRBV2 and TRBJ2-5 gives the full variable domain: EPEVTQTPSHQVTQMGQEVILRCVPISNHLYFYWYRQILGQKVEFLVSFYNNEISEKSEIFDDQFSVERPDGSNFTLKIRSTKLEDSAMYFCASSAGTRETQYFGPGTRLLVL.

This clone was seen a single time. The chain recombines TRBV19 with TRBJ1-1, with D perhaps TRBD1 (6 bases). This CDR3 has 14 amino acids. The V gene's germline CDR1 is LNHDA and CDR2 SQIVND (reference sequence). The V gene lost 3 bases and the J gene lost 1 base, with 9 bases spanning the gap. The CDR3 is CASSIRTENTEAFF. In DNA form, the CDR3 reads TGTGCCAGTAGTATCAGGACAGAGAACACTGAAGCTTTCTTT.

The CDR3 sequence is CASSPWTGQVETQYF. CDR3 nucleotides: TGTGCCAGCAGCCCCTGGACAGGCCAGGTGGAGACCCAGTACTTC. The V and J genes are TRBV3-1 (or the pseudogene TRBV3-2) and TRBJ2-5, with 7 bases aligning to TRBD1. This CDR3 has 15 residues. Germline V lookup: CDR1 LGHDT, CDR2 YNNKEL (reference sequence). Trimming removed 4 bases from V and 5 bases from J; junction bases left unmatched: 10.

CDR3 residues: CASSQGDSNQPQHF. CDR3 sequence (DNA): TGCGCCAGCAGCCAGGGGGACAGTAATCAGCCCCAGCATTTT. The chain recombines TRBV4-1 with TRBJ1-5; TRBD1 aligns across 7 bases. The J segment lost 4 bases and the V segment lost 3 bases, leaving 3 bases of the junction unmatched. This CDR3 comprises 14 residues. Germline V gives CDR1 MGHRA, CDR2 YSYEKL.

The rearrangement uses TRBV5-4 and TRBJ2-5; D ambiguous. This CDR3 region has 14 residues. Germline V gives CDR1 SGHNT, CDR2 YYREEE (reference sequence). Trimming cost V 0 bases and J 1 base, with 7 bases left between them. CDR3 nucleotide sequence: TGTGCCAGCAGCTTGGTGGAGACCCAAGAGACCCAGTACTTC. It codes for CASSLVETQETQYF.

The chain employs TRBV7-6 and TRBJ1-2; 7 bases match TRBD1. Per germline, CDR1 SGHVS and CDR2 FNYEAQ. CDR3 length: 17 residues. V shed 0 bases and J 4 bases; nucleotides not matched to a gene: 11. Here the CDR3 DNA reads TGTGCCAGCAGCTTAGCTCGGACAGGTTCCCCGAGCTATGGCTACACCTTC. This translates into CASSLARTGSPSYGYTF.

This chain uses TRBV30 with TRBJ2-1; unclear D gene. The CDR3 runs to 11 residues. Per the germline V gene, CDR1 is GTSNPN and CDR2 is SVGIG (reference sequence). The V gene lost 4 bases and the J gene lost 8 bases, with 9 bases spanning the gap. In DNA, the CDR3 is TGTGCCTGGAAGGGTTGGTATGAGCAGTTCTTC. It yields the protein CAWKGWYEQFF.

The chain links TRBV7-8 to TRBJ1-4; 9 bases are shared with TRBD1. From germline, CDR1 is SGHVS and CDR2 FQNEAQ. The V gene end was trimmed by 3 bases and the J gene end by 5 bases; junction bases not matched to a gene: 1. This CDR3 is 14 amino acids long. The CDR3 loop is CASSFGQGNEKLFF. CDR3 in DNA: TGTGCCAGCAGCTTTGGACAGGGGAATGAAAAACTGTTTTTT.

The chain carries TRBV2 and TRBJ1-2; a weak D match, TRBD1 (5 bases). The CDR3 loop spans 14 amino acids. V was clipped by 2 bases and J by 2 bases, with 9 bases between them. Germline V gene data show CDR1 as SNHLY and CDR2 as FYNNEI. Here the CDR3 reads CASSERGPNYGYTF. CDR3 DNA sequence: TGTGCCAGCAGTGAACGGGGACCCAACTATGGCTACACCTTC. Based on the CDR3 plus reference TRBV2 and TRBJ1-2, the full variable domain is EPEVTQTPSHQVTQMGQEVILRCVPISNHLYFYWYRQILGQKVEFLVSFYNNEISEKSEIFDDQFSVERPDGSNFTLKIRSTKLEDSAMYFCASSERGPNYGYTFGSGTRLTVV.

This chain joins TRBV2 and TRBJ2-7, with unresolved D. This CDR3 comprises 14 residues. Between the trimmed V and J ends, which lost 6 bases and 4 bases, there was a span of 16 bases. Germline CDR1 reads SNHLY; CDR2 reads FYNNEI. The CDR3 DNA follows: TGTGCCAGCAGGATGTTCCAGCCGCCATACGAGCAGTACTTC. Translating gives CASRMFQPPYEQYF.

This clone was observed a handful of times. The rearrangement links TRBV5-4 to TRBJ1-1; the D is unclear. The CDR3 sequence is 11 residues long. Germline CDR1 SGHNT, CDR2 YYREEE (reference sequence). The ends were cut back, 4 bases at V and 2 bases at J, with 3 bases in the middle. Here the CDR3 DNA reads TGTGCCAGCAGCCGCAACACTGAAGCTTTCTTT. Translating it yields CASSRNTEAFF. Together with reference TRBV5-4 and TRBJ1-1, the CDR3 gives the full variable domain: ETGVTQSPTHLIKTRGQQVTLRCSSQSGHNTVSWYQQALGQGPQFIFQYYREEENGRGNFPPRFSGLQFPNYSSELNVNALELDDSALYLCASSRNTEAFFGQGTRLTVV.